This entry concerns a single T cell receptor (beta chain). Its matching antigen is unknown. The CDR3 goes on 3 residues after the read ends, and that part is filled in from the germline J gene. The data stem from a study of T cells in women clearing cervical HPV infection. Across the whole study: Cases: HPV16-related CIN3 or worse on histology, a couple of invasive cancers.

V shed 6 bases and J 3 bases; nucleotides not matched to a gene: 8. CDR3 length equals 15 residues. Germline lookup yields CDR1 MNHEY and CDR2 SVGEGT. Study-wide findings and caveats: Cases carried less TRBV6-7 than controls: around 0.11% versus 0.15%.

TCRdb's table, derived via immunoSEQ multiplex PCR, lists solely in-frame clones and lacks some. Recorded here are roughly 28,000 clones; the top ten clones represent around 2.8%. This TCR was recovered from a woman aged 18 to 75 with a cervical HPV16 infection that either progressed to CIN3+ or cleared (not recorded which). This chain uses TRBV6-2 or TRBV6-3 with TRBJ2-3, with 8 bases that match TRBD2. The sequenced sample was blood buffy coat. CDR3 region: CASSERGWRTDTQYF. CDR3 DNA (partial): TGTGCCAGCAGCGAGCGGGGGTGGCGGACAGATACG.